Detailed here is one T cell receptor beta chain. Antigen specificity is unknown. MiXCR, applied by TCRdb to the reads, yields one record per CDR3 protein. The sample lists hundreds of thousands of distinct CDR3 sequences, roughly 31% occurring once. These data originate in a study of T cell repertoires in cytomegalovirus infection. Study-wide context: Alongside well-studied HLA-B-restricted CMV epitopes, recently identified HLA-C-restricted CMV epitopes were also used. Through public TCR beta signatures, both CMV infection and matching HLA type were indicated.

Overall study findings and caveats: Pooled public TCR beta family frequency picked out CMV carriers with the relevant HLA. The ex vivo response showed dominance by HLA-C-restricted CMV-specific TCR beta clonotypes.

The sequenced sample was cultured CD8+ T cells from PBMCs, obtained from culture after CMV antigen stimulation. This receptor was taken from a human donor in good health (CMV status not recorded). Some clones in this sample may be carry-over from other donors' samples.

The CDR3 reads CATSEQGVGHEQYF. DNA of the CDR3: TGTGCCACCAGCGAACAGGGGGTTGGGCACGAGCAGTACTTC. This chain joins TRBV15 and TRBJ2-7, with TRBD1 matching over 8 bases. The CDR3 length is 14 residues. Germline CDR1 LNHNV, CDR2 YYDKDF (reference sequence). Losses at the gene ends were 5 bases for V and 5 bases for J; bases not matched to a gene: 8. The whole variable domain, filled in from reference TRBV15 and TRBJ2-7, reads DAMVIQNPRYQVTQFGKPVTLSCSQTLNHNVMYWYQQKSSQAPKLLFHYYDKDFNNEADTPDNFQSRRPNTSFCFLDIRSPGLGDTAMYLCATSEQGVGHEQYFGPGTRLTVT.